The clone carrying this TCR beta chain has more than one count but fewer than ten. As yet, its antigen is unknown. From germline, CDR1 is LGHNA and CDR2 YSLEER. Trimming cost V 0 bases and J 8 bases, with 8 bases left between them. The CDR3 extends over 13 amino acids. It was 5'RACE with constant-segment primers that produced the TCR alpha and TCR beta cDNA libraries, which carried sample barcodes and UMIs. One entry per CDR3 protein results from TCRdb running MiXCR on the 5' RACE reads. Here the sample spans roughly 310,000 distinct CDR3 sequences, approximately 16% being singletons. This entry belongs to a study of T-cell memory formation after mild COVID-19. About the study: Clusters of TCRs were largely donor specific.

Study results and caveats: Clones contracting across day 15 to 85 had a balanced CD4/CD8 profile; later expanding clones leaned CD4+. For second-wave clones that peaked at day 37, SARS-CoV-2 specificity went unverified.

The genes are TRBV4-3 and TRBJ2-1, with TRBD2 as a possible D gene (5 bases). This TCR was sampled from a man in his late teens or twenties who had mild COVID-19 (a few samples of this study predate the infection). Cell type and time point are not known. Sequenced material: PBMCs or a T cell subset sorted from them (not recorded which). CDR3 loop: CASSQEGADEQFF. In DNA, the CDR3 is TGCGCCAGCAGCCAAGAGGGAGCAGATGAGCAGTTCTTC.